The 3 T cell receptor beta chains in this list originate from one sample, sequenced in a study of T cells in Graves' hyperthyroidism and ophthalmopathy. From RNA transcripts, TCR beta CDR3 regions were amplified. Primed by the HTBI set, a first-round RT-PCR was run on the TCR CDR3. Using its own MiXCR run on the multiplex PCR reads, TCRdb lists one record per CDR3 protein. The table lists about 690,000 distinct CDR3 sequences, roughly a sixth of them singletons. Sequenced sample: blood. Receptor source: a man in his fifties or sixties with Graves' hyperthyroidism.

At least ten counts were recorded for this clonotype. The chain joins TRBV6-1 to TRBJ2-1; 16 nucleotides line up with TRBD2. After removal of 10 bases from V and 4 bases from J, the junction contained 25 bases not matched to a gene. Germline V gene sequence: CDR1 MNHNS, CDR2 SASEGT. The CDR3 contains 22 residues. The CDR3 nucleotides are TGTGCCACGTATTCTACAGGGACTAGCGGGAGGGCCTTTCTGTTTGGGTACAATGAGCAGTTCTTC. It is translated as CATYSTGTSGRAFLFGYNEQFF.

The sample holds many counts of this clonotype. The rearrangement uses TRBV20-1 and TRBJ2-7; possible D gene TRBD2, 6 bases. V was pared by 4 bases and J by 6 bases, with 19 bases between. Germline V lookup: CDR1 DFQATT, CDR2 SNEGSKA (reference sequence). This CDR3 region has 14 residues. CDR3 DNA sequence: TGCAGTGCTATCGGAGGGGTCATTCAGCTCGAGCAGTACTTC. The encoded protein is CSAIGGVIQLEQYF.

This CDR3 is CALIRGYGYTF. CDR3 nucleotides: TGTGCCTTAATCAGGGGGTATGGCTACACCTTC. The chain combines TRBV30 with TRBJ1-2, with TRBD1 matching over 7 bases. The CDR3 loop spans 11 amino acids. Unmatched junction bases numbered 4, after V lost 7 bases and J lost 5 bases. Germline loops: CDR1 GTSNPN, CDR2 SVGIG (reference sequence).